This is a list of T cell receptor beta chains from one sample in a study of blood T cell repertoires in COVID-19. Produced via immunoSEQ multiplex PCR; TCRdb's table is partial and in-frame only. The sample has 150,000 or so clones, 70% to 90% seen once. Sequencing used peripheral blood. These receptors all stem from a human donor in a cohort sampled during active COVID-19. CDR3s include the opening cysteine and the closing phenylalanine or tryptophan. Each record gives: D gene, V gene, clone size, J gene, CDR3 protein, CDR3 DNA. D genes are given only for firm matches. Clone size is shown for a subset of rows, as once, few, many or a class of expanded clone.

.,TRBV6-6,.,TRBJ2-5,CASSPFVGLKSRETQYF,TGTGCCAGCAGTCCTTTCGTGGGGCTTAAGTCGAGAGAGACCCAGTACTTC
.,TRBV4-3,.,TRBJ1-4,CASSQDRAPNEKLFF,TGCGCCAGCAGCCAAGACAGGGCACCGAATGAAAAACTGTTTTTT
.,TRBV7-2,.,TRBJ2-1,CASRGGRRYNEQFF,TGTGCCAGCAGGGGGGGGCGAAGATACAATGAGCAGTTCTTC
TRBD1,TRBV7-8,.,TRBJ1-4,CASRKTGGEKLFF,TGTGCCAGCAGAAAGACAGGGGGTGAAAAACTGTTTTTT
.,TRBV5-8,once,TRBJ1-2,CASSLFRQRANYGYTF,TGTGCCAGCAGCTTATTCCGACAGAGAGCTAACTATGGCTACACCTTC
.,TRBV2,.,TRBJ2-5,CASSDVGMQETQYF,TGTGCCAGCAGTGACGTCGGGATGCAAGAGACCCAGTACTTC
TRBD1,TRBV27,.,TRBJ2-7,CASSLFGTGNEQYF,TGTGCCAGCAGTTTATTTGGGACAGGGAACGAGCAGTACTTC
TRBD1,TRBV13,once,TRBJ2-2,CASSALSWDRVNTGELFF,TGTGCCAGCAGCGCCCTATCGTGGGACAGGGTAAACACCGGGGAGCTGTTTTTT
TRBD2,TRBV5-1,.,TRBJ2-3,CASSNAASGRVTDTQYF,TGCGCCAGCAGCAACGCGGCTAGCGGGAGGGTCACAGATACGCAGTATTTT
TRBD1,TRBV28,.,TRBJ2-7,CASSFGAGTGYEQYF,TGTGCCAGCAGTTTTGGAGCCGGGACAGGGTACGAGCAGTACTTC
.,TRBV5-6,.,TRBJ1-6,CASSEQGNSPLHF,TGTGCCAGCAGCGAACAGGGTAATTCACCCCTCCACTTT
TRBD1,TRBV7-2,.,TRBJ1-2,CASSRLPGQGLEGYTF,TGTGCCAGCAGCCGCCTTCCGGGACAGGGTTTGGAGGGCTACACCTTC
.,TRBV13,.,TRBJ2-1,CASSLGRGSYNEQFF,TGTGCCAGCAGCTTAGGCCGGGGCTCCTACAATGAGCAGTTCTTC
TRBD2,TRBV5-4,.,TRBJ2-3,CASTPRGAASTDTQYF,TGTGCCAGCACCCCGCGGGGGGCGGCAAGCACAGATACGCAGTATTTT
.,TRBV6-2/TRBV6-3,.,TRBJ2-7,CASSYGQGYTYEQYF,TGTGCCAGCAGTTACGGCCAGGGATATACCTACGAGCAGTACTTC
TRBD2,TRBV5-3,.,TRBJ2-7,CARSLIPGTSGGPLGVYEQYF,TGTGCCAGAAGCTTGATCCCCGGGACTAGCGGGGGACCTCTGGGTGTCTACGAGCAGTACTTC
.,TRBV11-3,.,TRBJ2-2,CASSLEFSTGELFF,TGTGCCAGCAGCTTAGAATTCTCTACCGGGGAGCTGTTTTTT
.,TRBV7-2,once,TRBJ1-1,CASSLDRNTEAFF,TGTGCCAGCAGCTTAGACAGAAACACTGAAGCTTTCTTT
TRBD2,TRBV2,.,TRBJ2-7,CASSEVRLAGKQYF,TGTGCCAGCAGTGAAGTGCGGCTAGCGGGGAAGCAGTACTTC
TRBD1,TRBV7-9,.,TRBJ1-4,CASSLSGQGERNEKLFF,TGTGCCAGCAGCTTATCCGGACAGGGGGAAAGGAATGAAAAACTGTTTTTT
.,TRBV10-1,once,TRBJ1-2,CASSGRGDYGYTF,TGCGCCAGCAGTGGGCGGGGGGACTATGGCTACACCTTC
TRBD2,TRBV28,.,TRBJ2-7,CASTTTGSGRVNKYEQYF,TGTGCCAGCACCACAACGGGTAGCGGGAGGGTAAATAAGTACGAGCAGTACTTC
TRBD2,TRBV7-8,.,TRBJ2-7,CASSLGLAENYEQYF,TGTGCCAGCAGCTTGGGACTAGCGGAAAACTACGAGCAGTACTTC
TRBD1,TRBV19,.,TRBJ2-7,CASSRQGAGEQYF,TGTGCCAGTAGCCGACAGGGGGCGGGGGAGCAGTACTTC
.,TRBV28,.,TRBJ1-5,CASSQINSNQPQHF,TGTGCCAGCAGTCAGATTAATAGCAATCAGCCCCAGCATTTT
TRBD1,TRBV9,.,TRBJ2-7,CASSHGTGSSYEQYF,TGTGCCAGCAGCCACGGGACAGGGAGCTCCTACGAGCAGTACTTC
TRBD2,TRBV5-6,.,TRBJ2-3,CASSLELAGDTDTQYF,TGTGCCAGCAGCTTGGAGCTAGCGGGCGACACAGATACGCAGTATTTT
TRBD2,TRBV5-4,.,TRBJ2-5,CASSLAPPLAGAWETQYF,TGTGCCAGCAGCTTGGCCCCCCCTCTAGCGGGGGCCTGGGAGACCCAGTACTTC
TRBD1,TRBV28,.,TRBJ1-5,CASSTGGSQPQHF,TGTGCCAGCAGTACAGGGGGGTCTCAGCCCCAGCATTTT
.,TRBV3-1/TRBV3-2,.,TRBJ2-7,CASSQAGGGRYEQYF,TGTGCCAGCAGCCAAGCTGGGGGGGGCCGCTACGAGCAGTACTTC
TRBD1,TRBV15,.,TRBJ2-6,CATSRGVPGQRSGANVLTF,TGTGCCACCAGCAGAGGGGTTCCGGGACAGCGATCTGGGGCCAACGTCCTGACTTTC
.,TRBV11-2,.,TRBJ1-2,CASSRSRQNYGYTF,TGTGCCAGCAGCCGGAGTCGGCAGAACTATGGCTACACCTTC
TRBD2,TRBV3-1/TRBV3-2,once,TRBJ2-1,CASSPRLADSYNEQFF,TGTGCCAGCAGCCCCCGACTAGCGGATTCCTACAATGAGCAGTTCTTC
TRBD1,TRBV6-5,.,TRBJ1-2,CASSLTGGYGYTF,TGTGCCAGCAGTTTAACAGGGGGCTATGGCTACACCTTC
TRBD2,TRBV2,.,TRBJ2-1,CASSGTSGGADYNEQFF,TGTGCCAGCAGTGGGACTAGCGGGGGGGCAGATTACAATGAGCAGTTCTTC
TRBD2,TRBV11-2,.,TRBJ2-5,CASKRGGYQETQYF,TGTGCCAGCAAACGGGGGGGGTACCAAGAGACCCAGTACTTC
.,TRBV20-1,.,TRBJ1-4,CSASVGAGNEKLFF,TGCAGTGCTAGTGTGGGGGCAGGGAACGAAAAACTGTTTTTT
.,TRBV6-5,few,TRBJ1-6,CAILPGGLRNSPLHF,TGTGCCATCCTACCGGGAGGGCTGCGTAATTCACCCCTCCACTTT
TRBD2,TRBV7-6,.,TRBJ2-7,CASSPKNGLAGVHEQYF,TGTGCCAGCAGCCCCAAGAATGGACTAGCGGGAGTGCACGAGCAGTACTTC
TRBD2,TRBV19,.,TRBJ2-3,CASRGLAGGTDTQYF,TGTGCCAGTAGGGGTCTAGCGGGTGGCACAGATACGCAGTATTTT
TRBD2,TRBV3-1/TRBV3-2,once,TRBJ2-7,CASRLSGGPYEQYF,TGTGCCAGCAGACTTAGCGGGGGGCCCTACGAGCAGTACTTC